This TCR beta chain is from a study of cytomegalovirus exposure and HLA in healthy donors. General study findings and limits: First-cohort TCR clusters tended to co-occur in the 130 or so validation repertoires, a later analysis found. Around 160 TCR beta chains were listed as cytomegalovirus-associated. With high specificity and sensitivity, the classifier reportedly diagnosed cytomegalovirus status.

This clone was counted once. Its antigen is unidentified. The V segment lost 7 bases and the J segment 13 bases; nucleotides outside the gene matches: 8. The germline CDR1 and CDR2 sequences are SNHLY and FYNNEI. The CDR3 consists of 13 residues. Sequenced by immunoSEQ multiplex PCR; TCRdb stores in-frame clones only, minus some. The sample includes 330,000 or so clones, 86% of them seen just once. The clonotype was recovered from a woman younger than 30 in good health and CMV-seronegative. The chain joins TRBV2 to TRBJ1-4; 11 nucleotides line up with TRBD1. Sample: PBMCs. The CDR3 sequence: CASTGQGVEGLFF. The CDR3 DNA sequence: TGTGCCAGCACGGGACAGGGGGTTGAAGGACTGTTTTTT.